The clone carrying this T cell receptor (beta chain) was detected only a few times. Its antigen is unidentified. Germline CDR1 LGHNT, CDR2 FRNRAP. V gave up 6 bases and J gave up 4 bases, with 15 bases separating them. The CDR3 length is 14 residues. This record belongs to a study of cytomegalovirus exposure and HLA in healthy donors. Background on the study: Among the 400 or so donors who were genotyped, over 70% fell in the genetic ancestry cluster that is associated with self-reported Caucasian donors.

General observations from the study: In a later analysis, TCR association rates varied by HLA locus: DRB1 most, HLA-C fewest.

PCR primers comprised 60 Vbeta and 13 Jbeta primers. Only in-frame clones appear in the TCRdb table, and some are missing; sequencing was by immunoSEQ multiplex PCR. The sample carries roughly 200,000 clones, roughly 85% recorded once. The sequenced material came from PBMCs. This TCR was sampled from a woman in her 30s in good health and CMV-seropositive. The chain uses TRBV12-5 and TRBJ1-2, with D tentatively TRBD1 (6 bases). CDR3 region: CASGLQGSAYGYTF. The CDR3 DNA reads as TGTGCTAGTGGACTTCAGGGGAGTGCCTATGGCTACACCTTC. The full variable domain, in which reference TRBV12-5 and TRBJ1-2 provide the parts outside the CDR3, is DARVTQTPRHKVTEMGQEVTMRCQPILGHNTVFWYRQTMMQGLELLAYFRNRAPLDDSGMPKDRFSAEMPDATLATLKIQPSEPRDSAVYFCASGLQGSAYGYTFGSGTRLTVV.